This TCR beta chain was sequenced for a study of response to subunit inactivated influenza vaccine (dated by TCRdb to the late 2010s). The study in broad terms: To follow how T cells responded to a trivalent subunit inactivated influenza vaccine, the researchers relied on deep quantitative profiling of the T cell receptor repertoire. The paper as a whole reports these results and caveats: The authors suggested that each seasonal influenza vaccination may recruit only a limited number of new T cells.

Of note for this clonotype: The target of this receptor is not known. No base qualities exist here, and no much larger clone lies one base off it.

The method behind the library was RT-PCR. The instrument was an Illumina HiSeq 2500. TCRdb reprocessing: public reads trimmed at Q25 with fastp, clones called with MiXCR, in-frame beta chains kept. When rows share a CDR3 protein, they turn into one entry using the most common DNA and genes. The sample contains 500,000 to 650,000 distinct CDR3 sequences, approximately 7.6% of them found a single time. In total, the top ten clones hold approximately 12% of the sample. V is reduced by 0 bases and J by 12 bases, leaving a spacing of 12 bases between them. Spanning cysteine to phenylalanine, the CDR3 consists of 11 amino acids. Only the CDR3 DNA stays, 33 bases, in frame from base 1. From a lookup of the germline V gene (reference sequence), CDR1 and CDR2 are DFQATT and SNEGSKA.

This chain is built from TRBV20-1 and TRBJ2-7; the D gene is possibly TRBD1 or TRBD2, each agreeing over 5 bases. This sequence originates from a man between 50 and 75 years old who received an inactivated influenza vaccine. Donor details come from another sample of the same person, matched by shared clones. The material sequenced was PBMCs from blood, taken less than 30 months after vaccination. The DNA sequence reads TGCAGTGCTAGAGACCGGAGGACACTGTACTTC. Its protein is CSARDRRTLYF.